This TCR beta chain derives from a study of T cells in Graves' hyperthyroidism and ophthalmopathy (dated by TCRdb to about 2019). Turning to the overall study: TCR V-J signatures able to tell the groups apart were searched for in a discovery cohort of 90 to 100 patients, of whom more than 40 had Graves' ophthalmopathy and roughly 59 had stable Graves' hyperthyroidism. An independent validation cohort of fewer than 20 hyperthyroidism patients and 17 patients who later progressed to ophthalmopathy tested prospective prediction of ophthalmopathy. In addition, the study compared T-cell repertoires in thyroid tissue and in blood from roughly six Graves' hyperthyroidism patients. The paper describes TCR Vbeta CDR3 sequencing of around 140 peripheral blood samples, made up of 43 ophthalmopathy patients, approximately 73 hyperthyroidism patients and some 17 progressor patients. The approximately 98 discovery patients were randomly divided into training and test sets at a 7:3 ratio. After blood sampling, hyperthyroidism patients were treated with methimazole at a starting dose of 30 mg daily, and ophthalmopathy patients were treated with high-dose intravenous methylprednisolone. Here is what the overall study found, with its caveats: Most expanded thyroid clonotypes (frequency above 0.001) were also detected in blood, a finding suggesting that blood repertoires may reflect thyroid immune responses. In validation, progression to ophthalmopathy was predicted by the model with 55% to 71% sensitivity and about 72% specificity, a median of about 6.4 months before onset. A 13 V-J signature model separated ophthalmopathy from stable hyperthyroidism, with around 90% sensitivity and approximately 81% specificity in cross-validation and 80%/75% in testing. No statistical method was used to set the sample size in advance, and investigators knew the group allocation.

The TCR beta CDR3 regions were amplified from the RNA transcripts. The TCR CDR3 was subjected to a first round of RT-PCR using the HTBI primer set and the Qiagen OneStep RT-PCR kit. Libraries were constructed in a second round of multiplex PCR, after which size selection and purification were carried out. Paired-end sequencing of the libraries was performed with 100 bp reads on an Illumina HiSeq2000. In the authors' own workflow: Raw data were processed with SOAPnuke, discarding reads with adapters, uncalled bases, mean Phred below 15, or no exact constant-primer or identifier match. High-quality paired reads were merged with COPE v1.2.5, and unique nucleotide sequences were defined as clonotypes. MiTCR v1.1 was used to align clonotypes to the IMGT TRBV, TRBD and TRBJ reference segments. The analysis was restricted to V-J combinations with a frequency above 0.0001, which together covered around 99% of the repertoires. The TCS score was defined as F50 (clonal expansion) divided by E x V (chaos), with BLOSUM62-based TCRdist calculated between CDR3 peptides within each V-J. Welch's t-statistics and random forest reduced 450 to 600 V-J features to roughly 13, which were used in a naive Bayes classifier (R e1071). The Morisita-Horn index was used to measure how similar the thyroid and blood repertoires were. The public reads were run again by TCRdb, first through fastp at Q25 and then through MiXCR, and only productive beta chains were kept. Rows with one shared CDR3 protein collapse into an entry with the most common genes and DNA. What appears here as the V and J calls and clone size reflects TCRdb's work, not the paper's. The table for this sample lists a few hundred thousand distinct CDR3 sequences; about 45% of them were counted only once. The top ten clonotypes cover about 8.3% of the sample.

Stable Graves' hyperthyroidism was defined as no progression to ophthalmopathy during 18 months of follow-up. Hyperthyroidism patients were newly diagnosed, with disease duration under 2 months, and aged 18 to 65 years. Exclusion was applied to patients with uncontrolled infections, other autoimmune diseases, pregnancy or lactation. Diagnoses relied on clinical symptoms, serum thyroxine and TRAb, thyroid ultrasound and orbital computed tomography. Total RNA was extracted with Trizol reagent, and quality was checked on an Agilent 2100 Bioanalyzer. A word on this clonotype: Its specific antigen is unknown. No quality values exist for individual bases; no much larger clone is one base distant.

The receptor comes from a woman aged 18-29 years with Graves' hyperthyroidism. Specimen: peripheral blood or thyroid tissue (not recorded which).

The CDR3 protein sequence reads: CASSLAGASYNEQFF. The DNA sequence reads TGCGCCAGCAGCTTGGCAGGGGCATCCTACAATGAGCAGTTCTTC. The chain is encoded by TRBV5-1 joined to TRBJ2-1; the D region possibly corresponds to TRBD1 (6 bases align). The germline ends are 8 bases apart after V is trimmed by 0 bases and J by 1 base. CDR1 and CDR2, per the germline V gene, are SGHRS and YFSETQ. Counted from cysteine to phenylalanine, this CDR3 has 15 amino acids. The read is trimmed to its CDR3 DNA, 45 bases read in frame from base 1.